Shown below are 21 T cell receptor beta chains from a single sample sequenced in a study of cytomegalovirus exposure and HLA in healthy donors. A multiplex PCR was run with 60 Vbeta primers and 13 Jbeta primers. Generated by immunoSEQ multiplex PCR, the TCRdb table keeps only in-frame clones and is missing some. The table shows roughly 180,000 clones, with around 79% occurring only once. Sequencing was carried out using PBMCs. The origin of the receptors is a female donor in good health and CMV-seronegative.

The chain couples TRBV4-1 to TRBJ1-2; 11 positions agree with TRBD1. Trimming removed 0 bases from V and 8 bases from J; junction bases left unmatched: 8. Germline V gene sequence: CDR1 MGHRA, CDR2 YSYEKL. CDR3 length: 16 amino acids. In DNA form, the CDR3 reads TGCGCCAGCAGCCAAGACGGACAGGGGGCCTCTCGCGGCTACACCTTC. Translation: CASSQDGQGASRGYTF.

The J gene is TRBJ1-1, the V gene TRBV15; D is uncertain. The CDR3 consists of 13 residues. Germline V lookup: CDR1 LNHNV, CDR2 YYDKDF (reference sequence). V lost 0 bases and J 8 bases, leaving 10 bases between the germline ends. The CDR3 DNA sequence: TGTGCCACCAGCAGAGACGGAGTTGCCGAAGCTTTCTTT. As protein: CATSRDGVAEAFF. The full variable domain, completed using reference TRBV15 and TRBJ1-1, is DAMVIQNPRYQVTQFGKPVTLSCSQTLNHNVMYWYQQKSSQAPKLLFHYYDKDFNNEADTPDNFQSRRPNTSFCFLDIRSPGLGDTAMYLCATSRDGVAEAFFGQGTRLTVV.

V is TRBV30 and J is TRBJ1-1; 11 bases are a match to TRBD1. Trimming cost V 5 bases and J 5 bases; bases outside gene matches: 10. This CDR3 is built from 15 residues. Germline CDR1 reads GTSNPN; CDR2 reads SVGIG (reference sequence). The CDR3 here is CAWDNTGTGGTEAFF. CDR3 DNA sequence: TGTGCCTGGGATAATACCGGGACAGGGGGGACTGAAGCTTTCTTT.

The V gene is TRBV9, the J gene TRBJ2-7, with D possibly being TRBD1 (6 bases). The CDR3 spans 13 residues. Germline CDR1 is SGDLS and CDR2 is YYNGEE. V lost 3 bases, J lost 1 base, and 8 bases lay in between. This CDR3 is CASSATGSYEQYF. The CDR3 DNA follows: TGTGCCAGCAGCGCGACAGGTTCCTACGAGCAGTACTTC.

This rearrangement joins TRBV19 to TRBJ1-5, with D possibly TRBD1 on 6 matching bases. The CDR3 is 14 amino acids. V was pared by 7 bases and J by 7 bases, with 17 bases between. In germline, CDR1 is LNHDA, CDR2 SQIVND (reference sequence). The chain's CDR3 is CASTDHRVKQPQHF. The CDR3, as DNA: TGTGCCAGTACCGACCACAGGGTCAAGCAGCCCCAGCATTTT.

This clone was found once. V gene TRBV15 combines with J gene TRBJ2-1, with D unresolved. The CDR3 has 16 amino acids. Trimming removed 5 bases at V and 3 bases at J, with 17 bases between. CDR1 is LNHNV and CDR2 is YYDKDF in the germline V gene (reference sequence). CDR3 loop: CATSPHRELHYNEQFF. The CDR3, as DNA: TGTGCCACCAGCCCTCATCGTGAGCTCCACTACAATGAGCAGTTCTTC. Complete variable domain (other parts from reference TRBV15 and TRBJ2-1): DAMVIQNPRYQVTQFGKPVTLSCSQTLNHNVMYWYQQKSSQAPKLLFHYYDKDFNNEADTPDNFQSRRPNTSFCFLDIRSPGLGDTAMYLCATSPHRELHYNEQFFGPGTRLTVL.

This clone was observed a few times. The chain carries TRBV4-2 and TRBJ1-2; D not resolved. The V end was cut by 0 bases, the J end by 0 bases, with 5 bases between. This CDR3 contains 14 residues. CDR1 LGHNA and CDR2 YNFKEQ come from the germline V gene. The CDR3 DNA is TGTGCCAGCAGCCAAGATATCGCTAACTATGGCTACACCTTC. It translates to CASSQDIANYGYTF.

V usage is TRBV6-5 and J usage is TRBJ2-2; no clear D gene. The CDR3 covers 12 residues. Germline values: CDR1 MNHEY, CDR2 SVGAGI. V lost 0 bases, J lost 9 bases, and 5 bases lay in between. The CDR3 coding sequence is TGTGCCAGCAGTTACTCGAGTAGGGAGCTGTTTTTT. This sequence encodes CASSYSSRELFF.

CDR3 sequence: CASSLGADGDLGTKNIQYF. The CDR3, as DNA: TGTGCCAGCAGCTTAGGAGCGGACGGAGACCTGGGGACCAAAAACATTCAGTACTTC. The chain couples TRBV7-2 to TRBJ2-4; tentative D call: TRBD2 (5 bases). The V and J ends lost 1 base and 2 bases respectively, with 21 bases between them. This CDR3 has 19 amino acids. CDR1 is SGHTA, CDR2 FQGNSA, per germline. Drawing the rest from reference TRBV7-2 and TRBJ2-4, the complete variable domain is GAGVSQSPSNKVTEKGKDVELRCDPISGHTALYWYRQSLGQGLEFLIYFQGNSAPDKSGLPSDRFSAERTGGSVSTLTIQRTQQEDSAVYLCASSLGADGDLGTKNIQYFGAGTRLSVL.

This clone occurred once. The chain recombines TRBV15 with TRBJ2-2, with D possibly being TRBD1 (5 bases). Trimming stripped 3 bases from V and 4 bases from J, with 9 bases between. Germline V CDR1 and CDR2: LNHNV, YYDKDF (reference sequence). This CDR3 is built from 14 residues. The CDR3 reads CATSRGPGTGELFF. Written as DNA, the CDR3 is TGTGCCACCAGCAGGGGGCCGGGCACCGGGGAGCTGTTTTTT.

This chain links TRBV6-5 with TRBJ1-6, with TRBD1 matching 10 bases. Germline V gene sequence: CDR1 MNHEY, CDR2 SVGAGI. The CDR3 is 13 residues long. V shed 7 bases and J 12 bases; nucleotides not matched to a gene: 6. In DNA, the CDR3 is TGTGCCAGCACCCAAGACAGGGGGCAACCCCTCCACTTT. Amino acids: CASTQDRGQPLHF.

The table lists this clone with a few counts. This chain connects TRBV7-2 to TRBJ2-5; TRBD2 aligns across 10 bases. V dropped 5 bases and J dropped 13; count of bases not matched to a gene: 13. The CDR3 runs 14 residues. Germline V lookup: CDR1 SGHTA, CDR2 FQGNSA. CDR3 region: CASSASPAGGPVYF. The CDR3 bases are TGTGCCAGCAGCGCCTCTCCAGCGGGGGGGCCGGTGTACTTC. The entire variable domain, with the rest obtained from reference TRBV7-2 and TRBJ2-5, is as follows: GAGVSQSPSNKVTEKGKDVELRCDPISGHTALYWYRQSLGQGLEFLIYFQGNSAPDKSGLPSDRFSAERTGGSVSTLTIQRTQQEDSAVYLCASSASPAGGPVYFGPGTRLLVL.

The chain is built from TRBV20-1 and TRBJ2-5; TRBD2 matches 7 bases. The CDR3 sequence is 10 residues long. Germline CDR1 is DFQATT and CDR2 is SNEGSKA (reference sequence). V was pared by 6 bases and J by 11 bases, with 6 bases of the junction left unmatched. The CDR3 bases are TGCAGTGCCCTTGGGACTACGCAGTACTTC. Its protein is CSALGTTQYF.

V usage is TRBV4-3 and J usage is TRBJ2-7; D gene uncertain. With 0 bases removed from V and 0 bases from J, the gap between germline ends came to 9 bases. In germline, CDR1 is LGHNA, CDR2 YSLEER. The CDR3 has 15 amino acids. The CDR3 DNA sequence: TGCGCCAGCAGCCAAGAAGCAGCGAACTCCTACGAGCAGTACTTC. Encoded protein: CASSQEAANSYEQYF.

The chain links TRBV29-1 to TRBJ1-1; D is perhaps TRBD1 (5 bases). The CDR3 spans 14 residues. V dropped 6 bases and J dropped 3 bases, with 17 bases sitting between them. The germline V gene has CDR1 SQVTM and CDR2 ANQGSEA. CDR3 DNA: TGCAGCGTGAAGGGCGGACGGGGGTACACTGAAGCTTTCTTT. Protein: CSVKGGRGYTEAFF.

This chain uses TRBV15 with TRBJ1-5; a weak D match, TRBD1 (6 bases). CDR1 is LNHNV, CDR2 YYDKDF, per germline (reference sequence). The CDR3 runs 16 residues. V was shortened by 0 bases and J by 0 bases, with 9 bases between the two germline ends. CDR3 sequence: CATSREGHLSNQPQHF. The CDR3 nucleotides are TGTGCCACCAGCAGAGAGGGACACCTTAGCAATCAGCCCCAGCATTTT.

CDR3 sequence reads: CARSAPGLAGVTYEQYF. Written as DNA, the CDR3 is TGTGCCAGAAGCGCCCCGGGACTAGCGGGGGTTACCTACGAGCAGTACTTC. The rearrangement uses TRBV5-3 and TRBJ2-7, with TRBD2 matching 14 bases. TRBV5-3 is labeled an ORF, and its function is uncertain. The junction had 8 bases not matched to a gene; V was cut back by 4 bases and J by 2 bases. The CDR3 extends over 17 amino acids.

The rearrangement links TRBV7-2 to TRBJ1-2; D is unresolved. CDR3 length: 16 amino acids. V was clipped by 2 bases and J by 2 bases, with 15 bases between them. CDR1 and CDR2 from the germline V gene are SGHTA and FQGNSA. CDR3 in amino acids: CASSLRVREGNYGYTF. CDR3 nucleotides: TGTGCCAGCAGCTTACGGGTGAGGGAAGGGAACTATGGCTACACCTTC.

Worth noting for this clone: The junction departs from germline at one end; a sequencing error may be responsible. The genes are TRBV7-9 and TRBJ1-4; TRBD1 aligns across 7 bases. The length of the CDR3 is 14 residues. Germline CDR1 SEHNR, CDR2 FQNEAQ (reference sequence). This chain's CDR3 is CSSSLGRGREKLFF. Here the CDR3 DNA reads TGTTCCAGCAGCTTGGGTAGGGGGCGTGAAAAACTGTTTTTT.

The V call is TRBV6-6, the J call TRBJ2-7; 11 bases fit TRBD2. The CDR3 has 15 amino acids. Germline CDR1 and CDR2: MNHNY and SVGAGI (reference sequence). V dropped 5 bases and J dropped 2; count of bases not matched to a gene: 5. The CDR3 protein is CASSGGTSGPYEQYF. The CDR3 DNA reads as TGTGCCAGCAGTGGAGGGACTAGCGGTCCCTACGAGCAGTACTTC.

The genes are TRBV11-2 and TRBJ2-7; 9 bases align to TRBD1. The CDR3 consists of 16 residues. Trimming at V came to 4 bases and at J to 1 base, leaving 8 bases not matched to a gene. CDR1 is SGHAT, CDR2 FQNNGV, per germline. CDR3 in amino acids: CASSSIQGARSYEQYF. The CDR3 DNA follows: TGTGCCAGCAGCTCGATACAGGGGGCAAGGTCCTACGAGCAGTACTTC.